The rows below give T cell receptor beta chains drawn from one sample of a study of blood T cell repertoires in COVID-19. Method: immunoSEQ multiplex PCR; TCRdb's copy keeps in-frame clones and lacks some. The sample shows 250,000 to 350,000 clones, approximately 91% of them seen only once. The specimen was peripheral blood. The receptors stem from a woman aged 25 to 39 with COVID-19, enrolled during active disease. Both conserved end residues are part of each CDR3. The order of the fields is D gene, clone size, J gene, V gene, CDR3 DNA, CDR3 protein. A D gene is named only where the DNA matches it firmly. Expanded clones are given a class, and other clones once, few, many or no size at all.

>TRBD2|NA|TRBJ2-3|TRBV7-9
TGTGCCAGCAGTTCCGGACTAGCGGGAGGTAGTACAGATACGCAGTATTTT
CASSSGLAGGSTDTQYF
>NA|NA|TRBJ2-7|TRBV7-2
TGTGCCAGCAGCTTAGGGGGGCACAAGACCTACGAGCAGTACTTC
CASSLGGHKTYEQYF
>NA|NA|TRBJ2-3|TRBV30
TGTGCCTGGAGTAGGAGCTCAGATACGCAGTATTTT
CAWSRSSDTQYF
>TRBD1|few|TRBJ1-4|TRBV30
TGTGCCTGGAAGCGACAGGGGCCAACTAATGAAAAACTGTTTTTT
CAWKRQGPTNEKLFF
>TRBD1|NA|TRBJ1-5|TRBV28
TGTGCCAGCAGTGTGACAGGGCCTAGCAATCAGCCCCAGCATTTT
CASSVTGPSNQPQHF
>NA|once|TRBJ2-3|TRBV29-1
TGCAGCGTAATGAGGGGGTTTGAGGGCCTAAGCACAGATACGCAGTATTTT
CSVMRGFEGLSTDTQYF
>NA|NA|TRBJ2-3|TRBV7-2
TGTGCCAGCAGCTCCCTACCACGTCTGCCGGATACGCAGTATTTT
CASSSLPRLPDTQYF
>NA|NA|TRBJ2-2|TRBV6-5
TGTGCCAGCAGTTACTCTGTCGGGAGCGGTACCGGGGAGCTGTTTTTT
CASSYSVGSGTGELFF
>NA|NA|TRBJ1-2|TRBV5-5
TGTGCCAGCAGCCCCTCTTTGCTATTCAACTATGGCTACACCTTC
CASSPSLLFNYGYTF
>NA|NA|TRBJ1-2|TRBV5-1
TGCGCCAGCAGCTTGGGAGAAAACTATGGCTACACCTTC
CASSLGENYGYTF
>TRBD2|NA|TRBJ2-7|TRBV29-1
TGCAGCGTCACCCACGTAGCGGGAGAGGGCTACGAGCAGTACTTC
CSVTHVAGEGYEQYF
>NA|NA|TRBJ2-6|TRBV6-5
TGTGCCAGCCAGGTCGCTTCTGGGGCCAACGTCCTGACTTTC
CASQVASGANVLTF
>NA|NA|TRBJ2-7|TRBV6-2/TRBV6-3
TGTGCCAGCAGTTATACACCCGCTTACGAGCAGTACTTC
CASSYTPAYEQYF
>NA|NA|TRBJ1-3|TRBV6-5
TGTGCCAGCAGTCTGGGCTTTGGGGCAGGAAACACCATATATTTT
CASSLGFGAGNTIYF
>NA|NA|TRBJ2-1|TRBV12-3/TRBV12-4
TGTGCCAGCAGAGGAGTCCCCTACAATGAGCAGTTCTTC
CASRGVPYNEQFF
>NA|once|TRBJ2-5|TRBV18
TGTGCCAGCTCACCACGCAGGGATATCTACCAAGAGACCCAGTACTTC
CASSPRRDIYQETQYF
>TRBD2|NA|TRBJ2-2|TRBV7-2
TGTGCCAGCAGCTTAGACCGATGGGGACTAGCGTCTGCCGGGGAGCTGTTTTTT
CASSLDRWGLASAGELFF
>TRBD1|few|TRBJ1-1|TRBV20-1
TGCAGTGCTACCCGGACAGGCCAAGCTTTCTTT
CSATRTGQAFF
>NA|NA|TRBJ2-2|TRBV27
TGTGCCAGCAGTTTAAACAGGGCCACCGGGGAGCTGTTTTTT
CASSLNRATGELFF
>NA|NA|TRBJ1-1|TRBV7-8
TGTGCCAGCAGCTTAGCCAACAATCCGAACACTGAAGCTTTCTTT
CASSLANNPNTEAFF
>TRBD2|NA|TRBJ2-6|TRBV7-9
TGTGCCAGCAGCCGCACGGGACTAGCCGTCTCTGGGGCCAACGTCCTGACTTTC
CASSRTGLAVSGANVLTF
>NA|once|TRBJ1-3|TRBV5-1
TGCGCCAGCAGCGTTGACACCGACGGAAACACCATATATTTT
CASSVDTDGNTIYF
>NA|NA|TRBJ2-1|TRBV25-1
TGTGCCAGCAGGCCGGGAAGCTCCTACAATGAGCAGTTCTTC
CASRPGSSYNEQFF
>NA|NA|TRBJ1-2|TRBV19
TGTGCCAGTAGTAAGGGATGGACCTCCACGGGGACCTTC
CASSKGWTSTGTF
>TRBD2|NA|TRBJ2-1|TRBV3-1/TRBV3-2
TGTGCCAGCAGCCAAGACCCGGGGCTAGCGGGAGGGCCGACCTACAATGAGCAGTTCTTC
CASSQDPGLAGGPTYNEQFF
>NA|NA|TRBJ1-1|TRBV6-2/TRBV6-3
TGTGCCAGCAGCTTTGGGGGAGGCGGCACTGAAGCTTTCTTT
CASSFGGGGTEAFF
>NA|NA|TRBJ1-5|TRBV18
TGTGCCAGCTCACCCACAGGAGGCAATCAGCCCCAGCATTTT
CASSPTGGNQPQHF
>NA|NA|TRBJ1-3|TRBV5-6
TGTGCCAGCAGCTTTGGGCAGTTATTCTCTGGAAACACCATATATTTT
CASSFGQLFSGNTIYF
>NA|NA|TRBJ1-1|TRBV5-1
TGCGCCAGCAGTTTGGGGGAGTCGCCGGTTGACACTGAAGCTTTCTTT
CASSLGESPVDTEAFF
>TRBD1|NA|TRBJ2-1|TRBV7-3
TGTGCCAGCAGCTTCGACAGGGCCGCCTACAATGAGCAGTTCTTC
CASSFDRAAYNEQFF
>NA|NA|TRBJ1-5|TRBV7-9
TGTGCCAGCAGCTTACAGGGTAGCGGTCAGCCCCAGCATTTT
CASSLQGSGQPQHF